The rows below give T cell receptor beta chains drawn from one sample of a study of T cells in Graves' hyperthyroidism and ophthalmopathy. One entry per CDR3 protein, called by TCRdb with MiXCR from the multiplex PCR reads. Here the sample spans about half a million distinct CDR3 sequences, 20% being singletons. The sequenced sample consisted of blood. The receptors originated from a man younger than 35 with Graves' hyperthyroidism. CDR3s include the opening cysteine and the closing phenylalanine or tryptophan. The order of the fields is V gene, CDR3 protein.

V: TRBV28; CDR3: CASSPNWGQGGYTF
V: TRBV30; CDR3: CAWSRGPGNGYTF
V: TRBV6-9; CDR3: CASKQGPTGELFF
V: TRBV9; CDR3: CASSVDWGGNQPQHF
V: TRBV5-1; CDR3: CASSDTATGEETQYF
V: TRBV28; CDR3: CASRLTGRSYTEAFF
V: TRBV12-3/TRBV12-4; CDR3: CASNDNPQPSYGYTF
V: TRBV20-1; CDR3: CSATGGGRAADTQYF
V: TRBV11-2; CDR3: CASAEGGALETQYF
V: TRBV6-5; CDR3: CASSYALLYEQYF
V: TRBV27; CDR3: CASLGQGPEAFF
V: TRBV27; CDR3: CASSPLGPREEGETQYF
V: TRBV5-1; CDR3: CASSLAPGAGEQYF
V: TRBV29-1; CDR3: CSVEDPGGGEGNTIYF
V: TRBV5-1; CDR3: CASSSGLPTYEQYF
V: TRBV2; CDR3: CASSEVAAPETQYF
V: TRBV12-3/TRBV12-4; CDR3: CASSLGQIEAFF
V: TRBV30; CDR3: CAWSVPDRGGETQYF
V: TRBV20-1; CDR3: CSAWDRAYEQYF
V: TRBV18; CDR3: CASSPISGQGAYEQYF
V: TRBV2; CDR3: CASSPVGVGELFF
V: TRBV15; CDR3: CATSRAYLNTEAFF
V: TRBV28; CDR3: CASSHRPKTLLSIYEQYF
V: TRBV9; CDR3: CASSGPGQGELSYGYTF
V: TRBV6-5; CDR3: CASSSRTVGEQYF
V: TRBV27; CDR3: CASSWGGGGIYEQYF
V: TRBV6-5; CDR3: CASSSDPGQSVQPQHF
V: TRBV29-1; CDR3: CSVEGDLSYEQYF
V: TRBV19; CDR3: CASSGRVSDYEQYF
V: TRBV10-3; CDR3: CAIRQGPTTYEQYF
V: TRBV6-1; CDR3: CASKEAGGRIATQPQHF
V: TRBV12-3/TRBV12-4; CDR3: CASSLMQGQETQYF
V: TRBV29-1; CDR3: CSVEAGVGAFF
V: TRBV6-1; CDR3: CASQDGTGANVLTF
V: TRBV7-2; CDR3: CASSLYGDQETQYF
V: TRBV11-2; CDR3: CASSLDSASEQYF
V: TRBV7-9; CDR3: CASSFWGKETQYF